This entry concerns a single T cell receptor (beta chain). The limits of the CDR3 on the DNA are not certain, so only TCRdb's listed CDR3 is given. Counting both end residues, the CDR3 totals 17 amino acids. Germline lookup yields CDR1 MNHNS and CDR2 SASEGT. The data were produced by immunoSEQ multiplex PCR, yet TCRdb's version contains in-frame clones alone and is incomplete. The sample lists 65,000 to 90,000 clones; more than 80% were seen once. This record belongs to a study of OX40 agonist ivuxolimab in advanced cancers. Study details: Therapy given before enrollment (anti-PD-1, anti-PD-L1 or anti-CTLA-4) was allowed, and roughly 42% had some.

Patients were ineligible given autoimmune disease history or systemic immunosuppression. This rearrangement joins TRBV6-1 to TRBJ2-1; TRBD2, the table's D call, was not compared with the DNA. Here the sequenced sample was CD4+ or CD8+ T cells sorted from blood, taken in a trial of the OX40 agonist ivuxolimab. The source of this sequence is an adult with an advanced solid tumor such as melanoma, head and neck, liver or kidney cancer. CDR3 amino acids: CASSELFFAGGTYQQFF.